The following is a T cell receptor (beta chain) sequence with its context. Its target is unknown. Using RNA template, CDR3s of TCR alpha and beta were amplified with iRepertoire arm-PCR. TCRdb re-called the multiplex PCR reads with MiXCR, one entry per CDR3 protein. The table has about 380,000 distinct CDR3 sequences, about two fifths seen once; the top ten hold around 12%. The data were taken from a study of glioma-infiltrating T cells. Study in general: Low-grade gliomas were grade II; glioblastomas were grade IV at initial diagnosis. Dexamethasone exposure before glioma surgery was limited to six or fewer days. Study results and caveats: Above-expected tissue-blood divergence occurred in all gliomas, most in low-grade ones.

Germline CDR1 is SEHNR and CDR2 is FQNEAQ (reference sequence). The CDR3 sequence is 13 residues long. V was clipped by 5 bases and J by 1 base, with 8 bases between them. This receptor was identified in a human donor with low-grade glioma or glioblastoma, undergoing nonglioma brain surgery, or in good health (not recorded which). The V gene is TRBV7-9, the J gene TRBJ1-2; D is undetermined. The sample was glioma tissue, nonneoplastic brain tissue, or PBMCs (not recorded which). CDR3 in DNA: TGTGCCAGCAGCCTTTCCCTTAACTATGGCTACACCTTC. Its protein product is CASSLSLNYGYTF. Filled out from reference TRBV7-9 and TRBJ1-2, the complete variable domain reads DTGVSQNPRHKITKRGQNVTFRCDPISEHNRLYWYRQTLGQGPEFLTYFQNEAQLEKSRLLSDRFSAERPKGSFSTLEIQRTEQGDSAMYLCASSLSLNYGYTFGSGTRLTVV.